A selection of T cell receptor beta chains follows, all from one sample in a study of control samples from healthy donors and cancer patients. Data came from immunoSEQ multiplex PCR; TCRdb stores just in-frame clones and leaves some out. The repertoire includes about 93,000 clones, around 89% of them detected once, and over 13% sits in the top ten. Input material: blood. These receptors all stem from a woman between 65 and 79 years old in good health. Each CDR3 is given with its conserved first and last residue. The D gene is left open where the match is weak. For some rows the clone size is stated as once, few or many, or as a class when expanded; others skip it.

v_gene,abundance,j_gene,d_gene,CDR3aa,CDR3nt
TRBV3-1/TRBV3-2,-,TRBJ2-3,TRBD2,CASSLASGSSTDTQYF,TGTGCCAGCAGCCTGGCTAGCGGGAGTAGCACAGATACGCAGTATTTT
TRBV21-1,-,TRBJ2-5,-,CASSKGGQPQETQYF,TGTGCCAGCAGCAAAGGGGGACAGCCCCAAGAGACCCAGTACTTC
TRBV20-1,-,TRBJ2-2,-,CSASRGAANTGELFF,TGCAGTGCAAGTAGGGGAGCCGCGAACACCGGGGAGCTGTTTTTT
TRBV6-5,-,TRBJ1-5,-,CASTTGIRPQHF,TGTGCCAGCACAACAGGAATTCGTCCCCAGCATTTT
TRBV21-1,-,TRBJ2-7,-,CASSRSRYSYEQYF,TGTGCCAGCAGCAGGAGCAGGTACTCCTACGAGCAGTACTTC
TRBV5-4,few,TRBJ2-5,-,CASSPAGSQETQYF,TGTGCCAGCAGCCCCGCGGGGTCCCAAGAGACCCAGTACTTC
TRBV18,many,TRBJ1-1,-,CASSPLPWTTMNTEAFF,TGTGCCAGCTCACCGCTACCATGGACAACCATGAACACTGAAGCTTTCTTT
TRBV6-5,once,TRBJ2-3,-,CASSQRSTDTQYF,TGTGCCAGCAGTCAGCGGAGCACAGATACGCAGTATTTT
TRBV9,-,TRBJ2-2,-,CASSYSGSSGELFF,TGTGCCAGCAGCTACTCAGGGTCATCCGGGGAGCTGTTTTTT
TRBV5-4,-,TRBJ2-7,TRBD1,CASSLGGTGYLGEQYF,TGTGCCAGCAGCTTAGGCGGGACAGGGTATCTAGGTGAGCAGTACTTC
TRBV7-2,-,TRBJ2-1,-,CASSLLASLFF,TGTGCCAGCAGCTTACTAGCTAGTCTGTTCTTC
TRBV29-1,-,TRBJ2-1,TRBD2,CSVLGLAGGQNEQFF,TGCAGCGTTCTCGGACTAGCGGGGGGGCAGAATGAGCAGTTCTTC
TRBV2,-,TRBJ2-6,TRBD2,CASTLLAGGAGANVLTF,TGTGCCAGCACCCTACTAGCGGGAGGGGCTGGGGCCAACGTCCTGACTTTC
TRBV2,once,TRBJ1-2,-,CASSEARGVEGYTF,TGTGCCAGCAGTGAAGCGCGGGGGGTGGAAGGCTACACCTTC
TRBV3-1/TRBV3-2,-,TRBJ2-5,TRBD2,CASSQEGAGGRETQYF,TGTGCCAGCAGCCAAGAAGGAGCGGGAGGGCGAGAGACCCAGTACTTC
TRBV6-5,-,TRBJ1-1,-,CASIMGAGRTEAFF,TGTGCCAGCATCATGGGGGCAGGGAGGACTGAAGCTTTCTTT
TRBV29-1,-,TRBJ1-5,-,CSVASGANQPQHF,TGCAGCGTTGCGTCAGGGGCAAATCAGCCCCAGCATTTT
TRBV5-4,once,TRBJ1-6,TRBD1,CASSPRTGGSNSPLHF,TGTGCCAGCAGCCCGAGGACAGGGGGAAGTAATTCACCCCTCCACTTT
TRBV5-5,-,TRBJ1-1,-,CASSLVPLNTEAFF,TGTGCCAGCAGCTTGGTTCCTCTGAACACTGAAGCTTTCTTT
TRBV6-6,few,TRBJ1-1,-,CASGQQLNTEAFF,TGTGCCAGCGGCCAGCAGCTGAACACTGAAGCTTTCTTT
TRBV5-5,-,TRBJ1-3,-,CASSLVGSGNTIYF,TGTGCCAGCAGCTTGGTAGGGTCGGGAAACACCATATATTTT
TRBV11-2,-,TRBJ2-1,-,CASSFSTAEQFF,TGTGCCAGCAGCTTTTCCACAGCCGAGCAGTTCTTC
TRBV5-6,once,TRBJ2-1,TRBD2,CASSPASGGALEQFF,TGTGCCAGCAGCCCTGCTAGCGGGGGGGCCCTTGAGCAGTTCTTC
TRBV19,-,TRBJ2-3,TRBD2,CASATDASGQGDTQYF,TGTGCCAGCGCCACCGATGCTAGCGGCCAAGGAGATACGCAGTATTTT
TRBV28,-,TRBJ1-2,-,CASYNYGYTF,TGTGCCAGCTATAACTATGGCTACACCTTC
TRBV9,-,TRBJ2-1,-,CASSATSSYNEQFF,TGTGCCAGCAGCGCCACAAGCTCCTACAATGAGCAGTTCTTC
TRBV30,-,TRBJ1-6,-,CAWSVDRFSPLHF,TGTGCCTGGAGTGTAGACAGGTTTTCACCCCTCCACTTT
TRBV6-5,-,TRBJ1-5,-,CASLSRDYSNQPQHF,TGTGCCAGCCTTTCGAGAGACTATAGCAATCAGCCCCAGCATTTT
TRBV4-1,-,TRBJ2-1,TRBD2,CASSQASGGPYNEQFF,TGCGCCAGCAGCCAAGCTTCGGGAGGCCCCTACAATGAGCAGTTCTTC
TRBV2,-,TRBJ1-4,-,CASSEETGPNEKLFF,TGTGCCAGCAGTGAAGAAACAGGGCCTAATGAAAAACTGTTTTTT
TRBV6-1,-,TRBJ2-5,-,CASSEAPAVRETQYF,TGTGCCAGCAGTGAAGCGCCTGCCGTCCGGGAGACCCAGTACTTC
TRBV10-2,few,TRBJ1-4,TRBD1,CASSEQGATNEKLFF,TGCGCCAGCAGTGAACAGGGGGCGACTAATGAAAAACTGTTTTTT
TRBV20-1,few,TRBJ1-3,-,CSASTGYGNTIYF,TGCAGTGCTAGTACCGGTTACGGAAACACCATATATTTT
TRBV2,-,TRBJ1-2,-,CASKTGVLSSYTF,TGTGCCAGCAAAACGGGGGTCCTGTCGAGCTACACCTTC
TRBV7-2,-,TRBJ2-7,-,CASSLNGAASYEQYF,TGTGCCAGCAGCTTAAACGGGGCGGCCTCCTACGAGCAGTACTTC
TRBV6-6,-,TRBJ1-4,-,CASSYQSTNEKLFF,TGTGCCAGCAGTTACCAGTCTACTAATGAAAAACTGTTTTTT
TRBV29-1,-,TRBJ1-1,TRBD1,CSVTGGNRDTEAFF,TGCAGCGTGACAGGGGGCAACAGGGACACTGAAGCTTTCTTT
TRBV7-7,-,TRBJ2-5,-,CASSLAAGETQYF,TGTGCTAGCAGCTTAGCCGCGGGAGAGACCCAGTACTTC
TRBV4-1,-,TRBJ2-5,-,CASTLDHSSKRETQYF,TGCGCCAGCACCCTGGACCACTCAAGTAAGAGAGAGACCCAGTACTTC
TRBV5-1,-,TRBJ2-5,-,CASSSGRLTGETQYF,TGCGCCAGCAGTTCCGGACGGCTCACTGGGGAGACCCAGTACTTC
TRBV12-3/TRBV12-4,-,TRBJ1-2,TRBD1,CASSLQGAKGYTF,TGTGCCAGCAGTTTACAGGGGGCAAAAGGCTACACCTTC
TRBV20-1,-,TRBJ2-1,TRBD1,CSASPGQGNMDEQFF,TGCAGTGCTAGTCCGGGACAGGGGAATATGGATGAGCAGTTCTTC
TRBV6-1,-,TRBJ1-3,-,CASSEGSLITGNTIYF,TGTGCCAGCAGTGAAGGGTCCCTCATAACTGGAAACACCATATATTTT